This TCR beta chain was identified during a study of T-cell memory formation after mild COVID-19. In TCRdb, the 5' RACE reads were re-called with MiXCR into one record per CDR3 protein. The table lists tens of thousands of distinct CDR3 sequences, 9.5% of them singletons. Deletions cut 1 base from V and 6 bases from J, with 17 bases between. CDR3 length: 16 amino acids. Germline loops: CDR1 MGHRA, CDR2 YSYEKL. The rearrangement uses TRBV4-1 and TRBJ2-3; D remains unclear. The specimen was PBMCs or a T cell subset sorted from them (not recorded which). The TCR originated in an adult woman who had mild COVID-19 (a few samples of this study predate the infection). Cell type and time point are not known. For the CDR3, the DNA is TGCGCCAGCAGCCAAGTTGGCACGAAAATCCGGGATACGCAGTATTTT. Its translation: CASSQVGTKIRDTQYF.